This is a list of T cell receptor beta chains from one sample in a study of blood T cell repertoires in COVID-19. Method: immunoSEQ multiplex PCR; TCRdb's copy keeps in-frame clones and lacks some. The data hold more than 150,000 clones, with around 87% observed a single time. Source material: peripheral blood. The receptors originated from a man in his fifties or sixties with COVID-19, enrolled during active disease. Both conserved end residues are part of each CDR3. The D gene is left open where the match is weak. Size values are once, few and many counts, or a class for expanded clones, and some rows have none.

NA	TRBV5-1	18	TRBJ1-1	NA	CASSLRLWSGLENTEAFF	TGCGCCAGCAGCTTAAGGTTGTGGTCAGGGCTTGAGAACACGGAAGCTTTCTTT
NA	TRBV7-3	13	TRBJ1-1	NA	CASSSSPGTEAFF	TGTGCCAGCAGCTCCTCGCCGGGGACTGAAGCTTTCTTT
TRBD1	TRBV29-1	15	TRBJ1-2	few	CSVEGTGGRNYGYTF	TGCAGCGTTGAAGGGACAGGGGGCCGAAACTATGGCTACACCTTC
TRBD1	TRBV7-2	17	TRBJ2-2	NA	CASSSTGTGGPTGELFF	TGTGCCAGCAGCTCCACCGGGACAGGGGGACCTACCGGGGAGCTGTTTTTT
TRBD1	TRBV27	14	TRBJ2-3	NA	CASSFSTGPDTQYF	TGTGCCAGCAGTTTCTCGACAGGGCCAGATACGCAGTATTTT
TRBD1	TRBV18	17	TRBJ1-2	NA	CASSPRTGGLPNYGYTF	TGTGCCAGCTCACCAAGGACAGGGGGCCTACCTAACTATGGCTACACCTTC
NA	TRBV30	13	TRBJ1-5	NA	CAWALRGNQPQHF	TGTGCCTGGGCCCTGAGAGGCAATCAGCCCCAGCATTTT
NA	TRBV7-3	14	TRBJ2-7	NA	CASSLEGPPAEQYF	TGTGCCAGCAGCTTGGAGGGACCACCGGCCGAGCAGTACTTC
TRBD2	TRBV19	16	TRBJ2-3	NA	CASSLLAGGGTDTQYF	TGTGCCAGTAGTCTACTAGCGGGAGGGGGCACAGATACGCAGTATTTT
TRBD1	TRBV29-1	13	TRBJ1-1	NA	CSVLGQPNTEAFF	TGCAGCGTCCTGGGACAGCCGAACACTGAAGCTTTCTTT
TRBD1	TRBV7-2	17	TRBJ1-3	once	CASSFGTGYGTGNTIYF	TGTGCCAGCAGCTTCGGGACAGGCTACGGTACCGGAAACACCATATATTTT
TRBD2	TRBV9	14	TRBJ2-7	once	CASSNSGSGGEQYF	TGTGCCAGCAGTAATAGCGGGAGTGGTGGGGAGCAGTACTTC
NA	TRBV6-1	15	TRBJ1-6	NA	CASREGRGYNSPLHF	TGTGCCAGCAGGGAAGGACGCGGATATAATTCACCCCTCCACTTT
NA	TRBV27	15	TRBJ1-5	NA	CASSLGVTGNQPQHF	TGTGCCAGCAGTTTAGGGGTGACGGGGAATCAGCCCCAGCATTTT
NA	TRBV20-1	10	TRBJ1-4	NA	CSAREEKLFF	TGCAGTGCTAGGGAGGAAAAACTGTTTTTT
TRBD1	TRBV7-2	14	TRBJ1-3	NA	CASSLARGGNTIYF	TGTGCCAGCAGCTTAGCCAGGGGGGGAAACACCATATATTTT
NA	TRBV11-3	14	TRBJ2-7	NA	CASSLGGRNYEQYF	TGTGCCAGCAGCTTAGGGGGCAGAAACTACGAGCAGTACTTC
TRBD1	TRBV2	17	TRBJ1-6	NA	CASSRTGRQGYNSPLHF	TGTGCCAGCAGTCGAACCGGCAGACAGGGGTATAATTCACCCCTCCACTTT
NA	TRBV25-1	14	TRBJ2-3	once	CASTDGHFTDTQYF	TGTGCCAGCACCGATGGGCATTTCACAGATACGCAGTATTTT
NA	TRBV10-3	13	TRBJ2-5	NA	CAIGAGTSETQYF	TGTGCCATCGGGGCAGGGACATCGGAGACCCAGTACTTC
NA	TRBV30	12	TRBJ2-7	NA	CAWSVSGFEQYF	TGTGCCTGGAGTGTATCCGGGTTCGAGCAGTACTTC
NA	TRBV5-1	15	TRBJ1-2	NA	CASSLEVDVFGGYTF	TGCGCCAGCAGCTTGGAGGTAGACGTCTTCGGGGGCTACACCTTC
NA	TRBV5-6	11	TRBJ1-2	NA	CASSRVGGYTF	TGTGCCAGCAGCCGGGTAGGTGGCTACACCTTC